This passage covers 20 T cell receptor beta chains from one sample sequenced in a study of T-cell memory formation after mild COVID-19. MiXCR was run by TCRdb on the 5' RACE reads, yielding one entry per CDR3 protein. The sample yields around 82,000 distinct CDR3 sequences, about 13% seen once. The sequencing sample was made of PBMCs or a T cell subset sorted from them (not recorded which). These receptors were obtained from a man younger than 35 who had mild COVID-19 (a few samples of this study predate the infection). Cell type and time point are not known.

A few counts support this clonotype. This chain links TRBV4-1 with TRBJ1-1, with 10 nucleotides matching TRBD1. The CDR3 consists of 15 residues. Trimming took 3 bases from V and 3 from J; bases not matched to a gene: 4. Germline CDR1 and CDR2: MGHRA and YSYEKL. The CDR3 reads CASSHRTGGDTEAFF. For the CDR3, the DNA is TGCGCCAGCAGCCATAGGACAGGGGGGGACACTGAAGCTTTCTTT.

The CDR3 nucleotides read TGCGCCAGCAGCTTGCGCATGGCGGGGGGGTACCAAGAGACCCAGTACTTC. It translates to CASSLRMAGGYQETQYF. The genes are TRBV5-1 and TRBJ2-5, with 9 bases aligning to TRBD2. This CDR3 is 17 amino acids long. The germline V gene encodes CDR1 SGHRS and CDR2 YFSETQ. The ends lost 1 base at V and 0 bases at J; junction bases unmatched: 7.

This clonotype was seen only a few times. The rearrangement links TRBV19 to TRBJ1-1; D is possibly TRBD1 (5 bases). Germline CDR1 LNHDA, CDR2 SQIVND (reference sequence). The CDR3 loop spans 13 amino acids. V was cut by 6 bases and J by 4 bases, with 12 bases left in between. The CDR3 sequence: CASSLGGFTEAFF. The CDR3 DNA is TGTGCCAGTAGCCTCGGGGGATTCACTGAAGCTTTCTTT.

This chain joins TRBV30 and TRBJ2-7, with D maybe TRBD1 (6 bases). The CDR3 spans 12 residues. Germline CDR1 and CDR2: GTSNPN and SVGIG (reference sequence). V lost 2 bases to trimming and J lost 4 bases, with 9 bases between them. This chain's CDR3 is CAWSPGAYEQYF. For the CDR3, the DNA is TGTGCCTGGAGTCCAGGGGCGTACGAGCAGTACTTC.

This chain links TRBV9 with TRBJ2-7, with D perhaps matching TRBD1 (6 bases). Germline CDR1 is SGDLS and CDR2 is YYNGEE. The CDR3 has 14 residues. Trimming took 0 bases from V and 2 from J, leaving 9 bases between them. The CDR3 reads CASSVEDSTYEQYF. The DNA for the CDR3 is TGTGCCAGCAGCGTAGAGGACAGTACCTACGAGCAGTACTTC.

The rearrangement uses TRBV7-3 and TRBJ1-1, with D perhaps matching TRBD1 (5 bases). Trimming stripped 4 bases from V and 0 bases from J, with 6 bases between. The CDR3 contains 13 residues. The germline gives CDR1 SGHTA, CDR2 FQGTGA. CDR3 DNA sequence: TGTGCCAGCAGCTCCAGGGTGAACACTGAAGCTTTCTTT. Its translation is CASSSRVNTEAFF.

The CDR3 loop reads CASGSGGYEQYF. The CDR3 bases are TGTGCCAGCGGGAGTGGAGGGTACGAGCAGTACTTC. The chain joins TRBV9 to TRBJ2-7; D possibly corresponds to TRBD2 (6 bases). The CDR3 extends over 12 amino acids. V was pared by 7 bases and J by 4 bases, with 12 bases between. Germline-derived CDR1 and CDR2 are SGDLS and YYNGEE. Based on the CDR3 plus reference TRBV9 and TRBJ2-7, the full variable domain is DSGVTQTPKHLITATGQRVTLRCSPRSGDLSVYWYQQSLDQGLQFLIQYYNGEERAKGNILERFSAQQFPDLHSELNLSSLELGDSALYFCASGSGGYEQYFGPGTRLTVT.

This clonotype was seen a few times. The V call is TRBV4-3, the J call TRBJ2-7, with a weak D call TRBD1 (6 bases). Trimming pared 4 bases from V and 1 base from J, leaving 14 bases between. The CDR3 spans 15 residues. Germline values: CDR1 LGHNA, CDR2 YSLEER. CDR3 DNA sequence: TGCGCCAGCAGCCTCCTAAGGGACAAATCCTACGAGCAGTACTTC. It yields the protein CASSLLRDKSYEQYF.

The genes are TRBV18 and TRBJ2-3, with 8 bases matching TRBD2. The CDR3 totals 15 residues. Germline CDR1 is KGHSH and CDR2 is LQKENI. Trimming at V came to 2 bases and at J to 2 bases, leaving 3 bases not matched to a gene. CDR3 sequence (DNA): TGTGCCAGCTCACCATCCGGACTAGCCACAGATACGCAGTATTTT. It specifies CASSPSGLATDTQYF.

The chain uses TRBV6-1 and TRBJ2-7; TRBD2 matches 8 bases. In germline, CDR1 is MNHNS, CDR2 SASEGT. CDR3 length: 16 amino acids. V trimming: 5 bases; J trimming: 1 base; junction bases outside the gene matches: 10. The CDR3 loop is CASSPRGTSPSYEQYV. DNA of the CDR3: TGTGCCAGCAGTCCAAGAGGGACTAGTCCGTCCTACGAGCAGTACGTC.

This clonotype has only a few counts. The chain recombines TRBV14 with TRBJ2-7; D may be TRBD1 (6 bases). This CDR3 region has 13 residues. CDR1 is SGHDN, CDR2 FVKESK, per germline. Deletions cut 0 bases from V and 4 bases from J, with 7 bases between. Written as DNA, the CDR3 is TGTGCCAGCAGCCAAGATCAGGGGTACGAGCAGTACGTC. Its protein product is CASSQDQGYEQYV.

This clonotype was observed a single time. This chain connects TRBV7-9 to TRBJ2-5, with TRBD1 matching over 8 bases. V was pared by 3 bases and J by 2 bases, with 2 bases of the junction left unmatched. CDR1 is SEHNR, CDR2 FQNEAQ, per germline (reference sequence). There are 14 residues in the CDR3. CDR3 bases: TGTGCCAGCAGCTTCAGGGGGCAGCAAGAGACCCAGTACTTC. Residues: CASSFRGQQETQYF.

There are a few counts of this clonotype. The CDR3 sequence: CASSYGAGEKLFF. CDR3 DNA sequence: TGTGCCAGCAGTTACGGGGCTGGGGAAAAACTGTTTTTT. The chain employs TRBV6-5 and TRBJ1-4; D perhaps matches TRBD1 (5 bases). In germline, CDR1 is MNHEY, CDR2 SVGAGI. The CDR3 consists of 13 residues. V was trimmed by 2 bases and J by 8 bases, leaving 9 bases between them.

This clonotype turned up a few times. The chain employs TRBV6-5 and TRBJ2-2; 8 bases match TRBD1. This CDR3 is 15 amino acids long. V was pared by 4 bases and J by 3 bases, with 4 bases of the junction left unmatched. Germline CDR1 is MNHEY and CDR2 is SVGAGI. CDR3 in amino acids: CASSFGQGYTGELFF. The CDR3 coding sequence is TGTGCCAGCAGTTTTGGACAGGGCTACACCGGGGAGCTGTTTTTT.

The rearrangement uses TRBV7-9 and TRBJ1-2, with unresolved D. The germline V gene has CDR1 SEHNR and CDR2 FQNEAQ (reference sequence). The CDR3 runs 15 residues. The ends were cut back, 5 bases at V and 3 bases at J, with 16 bases in the middle. CDR3 sequence: CASSAQTGVYYGYTF. CDR3 nucleotides: TGTGCCAGCAGCGCCCAAACCGGGGTCTACTATGGCTACACCTTC.

This clonotype was picked up many times. The V and J genes are TRBV7-9 and TRBJ2-5; D not resolved. The CDR3 contains 12 residues. Trimming took 5 bases from V and 3 from J, leaving 7 bases between them. Germline CDR1 and CDR2: SEHNR and FQNEAQ (reference sequence). The CDR3 DNA is TGTGCCAGCAGCGGCACGGAAGAGACCCAGTACTTC. Translation: CASSGTEETQYF.

This clonotype has just a few counts. The rearrangement links TRBV2 to TRBJ2-7; 10 bases are a match to TRBD1. This CDR3 has 16 residues. CDR1 is SNHLY, CDR2 FYNNEI, per germline. Losses at the gene ends were 7 bases for V and 2 bases for J; bases not matched to a gene: 11. The DNA for the CDR3 is TGTGCCAGCACGTCTACAGGGGACAGGGGTGCCTACGAGCAGTACTTC. Protein: CASTSTGDRGAYEQYF.

This clonotype was detected only a few times. The rearrangement links TRBV4-1 to TRBJ2-5; D possibly corresponds to TRBD1 (6 bases). V was shortened by 5 bases and J by 2 bases, with 24 bases between the two germline ends. The germline gives CDR1 MGHRA, CDR2 YSYEKL. There are 18 residues in the CDR3. In DNA form, the CDR3 reads TGCGCCAGCAGCTATGAGGACAGCTTTGGGAGTATACAAGAGACCCAGTACTTC. Translating it yields CASSYEDSFGSIQETQYF.

The chain recombines TRBV4-1 with TRBJ2-3; 8 bases align to TRBD1. Germline assignment: CDR1 MGHRA and CDR2 YSYEKL. This CDR3 spans 16 amino acids. V was clipped by 1 base and J by 4 bases; unmatched bases: 7. The CDR3 DNA is TGCGCCAGCAGCCAAGTTGCGGACAGGGTGTCAGATACGCAGTATTTT. It yields the protein CASSQVADRVSDTQYF.

This clonotype occurred a few times. The rearrangement joins TRBV25-1 to TRBJ2-7; a weak D match, TRBD2 (6 bases). V lost 5 bases and J 2 bases, leaving 16 bases between the germline ends. Germline CDR1 MGHDK, CDR2 SYGVNS. The CDR3 is 15 residues long. CDR3 coding DNA: TGTGCCAGCAGTACGGGACTTCGGGGCGCCTACGAGCAGTACTTC. Its translation is CASSTGLRGAYEQYF.